This T cell receptor beta chain was recovered during a study of shared clonotypes between healthy human individuals (dated by TCRdb to about 2020). Turning to the overall study: A few men and two women, aged 18 to 49 years, made up the cohort. The study deeply sequenced blood TCR repertoires of about 5 healthy adults to estimate repertoire size and the extent of clonotype sharing between individuals. Each donor's leukapheresis produced roughly between roughly 0.85 and 9.5 billion PBMCs. For each donor, CD4 naive and CD4 memory were each given three plates, CD8 naive was given two plates, and CD8 memory was given one plate. Libraries were prepared and TCR repertoires were sequenced by different laboratories using diverse techniques, in order to increase sequencing depth and limit assay-specific biases. Study-wide conclusions, independent of this receptor: When a handful of donors were compared, the shared fraction of clonotypes was roughly 4.8% for naive CD4, about 4% for naive CD8, about 2.5% for memory CD4, and less than 0.5% for memory CD8. Sampling was limited to blood, and TCR repertoires in tissue likely differ from TCR repertoires in blood. Incomplete sequencing was indicated by rarefaction of sorted-subset datasets, despite the large sequencing depth. Estimated clonotype richness was generally larger for naive than for memory subsets. The genetic and exposure-history diversity represented was limited by the small number of donors. Pairwise subsampling led to the expectation that sequencing depth would affect the degree of clonotype sharing among donors. Higher generation probabilities were observed for clonotypes shared by all four sorted-subset donors than for non-shared clonotypes.

Using the deep immunoSEQ assay, multiplex PCR amplified TCR CDR3 regions from genomic DNA. Extracted genomic DNA from each cell subset was distributed evenly across all wells of several immunoSEQ 96-well plates, and each plate was treated as a replicate. For sorted subsets, approximately 190 ng genomic DNA, equal to 30,000 or so T cell genomes, was loaded into each replicate PCR. Purified libraries were measured with a Qubit 3.0 fluorometer, size-checked on a Bioanalyzer 2100, and measured again with the KAPA Library Quantification kit. A separate single-read 150-cycle Illumina NextSeq 550 flow cell was used to sequence each immunoSEQ 96-well plate. Turning to the authors' computational methods: Because the immunoSEQ output held only junctional sequences and lacked quality scores, the filtering could not match the filtering applied to full-length reads. Sequences were annotated with PyIR, a Python wrapper for IgBLAST v1.9, using IMGT germline references to assign V/J genes and CDR3. Reads with weak V/J assignments (E-value above 1e-6), missing CDR3, stop codons, out-of-frame junctions, or ambiguous translated residues were removed. V3J clonotypes were defined by identical inferred V gene, J gene, and CDR3 amino acid sequence. To compute the percentage overlap between repertoires, the number of shared unique clonotypes was divided by the size of the smaller repertoire. Richness of each repertoire was evaluated using RTK rarefaction, the Chao1 estimator, and Recon v2.1 estimates of unobserved clonotypes. Generation probabilities for all TCRbeta clonotypes obtained by the gDNA method from four donors were computed using OLGA. TCRdb holds this immuneACCESS table with in-frame rearrangements only. Some clones are missing; in checked studies, unresolved V genes explain under half, and the rest has no known cause. V and J calls and clone size come straight from that table; D and trimming were deduced from the DNA. The sample table lists about 680,000 clones, more than 70% of them with a count of one. Clones ranked in the top ten supply around 2% of the sample.

The donors were healthy, HIV-negative adults who had no recently reported acute infections or vaccinations. Only Caucasian adults living in Nashville, Tennessee, USA were represented among the donors. Magnetic negative selection was used to enrich CD4+ T cells, after which naive cells were positively selected on CD45RA and the negative fraction became the memory subset. Blood was obtained by leukapheresis, after which PBMCs were separated by Ficoll-Histopaque density gradient centrifugation and cryopreserved in liquid nitrogen vapor phase. Analytical flow cytometry was used to check the purity and quantity of every magnetically sorted T cell population. From each sorted fraction, genomic DNA was isolated and quantified by UV absorbance on a Nanodrop 2000c. Concerning this clone: Its antigen is currently not known. Per-base qualities were not stored, and no clone one base away is much larger.

Unmatched junction bases come to 12, with V trimmed by 5 bases and J by 6 bases. From the cysteine through the phenylalanine, the CDR3 covers 17 amino acids. Only the CDR3 region is kept as DNA, spanning 51 bases read in frame from base 1. The germline V gene yields MNHNS for CDR1 and SASEGT for CDR2. Sample: memory CD4+ T cells sorted from blood. Explained via the paper, the cell subset or site label denotes: CD45RA-negative fraction. The V and J segments used are TRBV6-1 and TRBJ2-4; TRBD1 lines up with 11 middle nucleotides. The sequence was collected from a woman aged 25 to 39 in good health. In nucleotides, the sequence is TGTGCCAGCAGTCAAGAGCTCGGACAGGGGGCCCTAAACATTCAGTACTTC. Its product reads: CASSQELGQGALNIQYF.